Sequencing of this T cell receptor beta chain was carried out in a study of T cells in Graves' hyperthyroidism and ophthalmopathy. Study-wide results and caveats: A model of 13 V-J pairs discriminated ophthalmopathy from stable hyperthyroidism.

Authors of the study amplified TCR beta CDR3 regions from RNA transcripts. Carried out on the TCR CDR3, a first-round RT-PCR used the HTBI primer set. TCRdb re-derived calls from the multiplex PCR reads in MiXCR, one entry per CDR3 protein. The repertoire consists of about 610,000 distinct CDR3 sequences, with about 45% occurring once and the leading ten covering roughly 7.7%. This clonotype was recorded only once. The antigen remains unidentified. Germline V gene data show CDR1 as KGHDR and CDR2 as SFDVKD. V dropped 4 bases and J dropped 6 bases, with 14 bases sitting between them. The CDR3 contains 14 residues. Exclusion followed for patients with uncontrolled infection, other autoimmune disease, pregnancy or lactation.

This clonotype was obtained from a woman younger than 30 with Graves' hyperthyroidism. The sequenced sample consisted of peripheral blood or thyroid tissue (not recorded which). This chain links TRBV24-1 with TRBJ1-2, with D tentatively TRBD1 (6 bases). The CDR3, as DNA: TGTGCCACCAGTGACCGACCCGGGGGCGATGGCTACACCTTC. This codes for CATSDRPGGDGYTF.